This TCR beta chain was recorded in a study of T cells in Graves' hyperthyroidism and ophthalmopathy. Recently diagnosed hyperthyroidism of less than 2 months' duration affected patients aged 18 to 65. TCR beta CDR3 regions were amplified from RNA transcripts. HTBI primers drove first-round RT-PCR of the TCR CDR3. TCRdb analysed the multiplex PCR reads with MiXCR anew, one entry per CDR3 protein. This table has 200,000 to 250,000 distinct CDR3 sequences, around 19% appearing once. V lost 5 bases to trimming and J lost 5 bases, with 15 bases between them. Germline V gene lookup returns CDR1 DFQATT and CDR2 SNEGSKA (reference sequence). The CDR3 loop spans 13 amino acids. The sample holds many counts of this clonotype.

The genes are TRBV20-1 and TRBJ2-5; D is perhaps TRBD2 (6 bases). Sequenced: blood. This sequence originates from a man in his forties or fifties with Graves' hyperthyroidism. The CDR3 region has the DNA TGCAGTGCTGGGGGGAATTTGCAGGAGACCCAGTACTTC. Its protein product is CSAGGNLQETQYF.